This TCR beta chain was observed in a study of T cell repertoires in cytomegalovirus infection. Whole-study context: Alongside well-studied HLA-B-restricted CMV epitopes, recently identified HLA-C-restricted CMV epitopes were also used. Public TCR beta signatures provided an indication of both CMV infection and a matching HLA type. Study-level findings and limits: It was HLA-C-restricted CMV-specific TCR beta clonotypes that dominated the response ex vivo.

As concerns this clonotype: Its antigen is still unknown.

TCRdb reprocessed the reads via MiXCR and lists one record per CDR3 protein. This table has 250,000 to 400,000 distinct CDR3 sequences, roughly 25% appearing once. This CDR3 is 16 amino acids long. Germline V gene data show CDR1 as MNHEY and CDR2 as SMNVEV (reference sequence). V was clipped by 6 bases and J by 4 bases; unmatched bases: 12. This chain joins TRBV27 and TRBJ2-3; 8 bases align to TRBD2. The source material was cultured PBMCs, sampled from culture after CMV antigen stimulation. The sequence was obtained from a human donor in good health (CMV status not recorded). Some clones in this sample may be carry-over from other donors' samples. The CDR3 reads CASSPPGGTPADTQYF. Here the CDR3 DNA reads TGTGCCAGCAGCCCCCCGGGGGGGACCCCGGCAGATACGCAGTATTTT.